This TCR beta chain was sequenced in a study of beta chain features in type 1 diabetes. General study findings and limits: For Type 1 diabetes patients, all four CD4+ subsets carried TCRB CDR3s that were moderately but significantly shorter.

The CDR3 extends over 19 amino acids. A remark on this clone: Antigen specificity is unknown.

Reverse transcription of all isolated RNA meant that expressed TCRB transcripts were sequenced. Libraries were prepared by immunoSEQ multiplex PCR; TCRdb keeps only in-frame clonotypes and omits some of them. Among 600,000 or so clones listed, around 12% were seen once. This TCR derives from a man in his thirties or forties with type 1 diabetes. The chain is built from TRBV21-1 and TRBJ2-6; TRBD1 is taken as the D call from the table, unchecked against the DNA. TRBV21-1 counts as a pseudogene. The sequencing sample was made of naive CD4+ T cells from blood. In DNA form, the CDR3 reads TGTGCCAGCAGCAAGGACACACCGGGTGAGGTAACTGGGGCCAACGTCCTGACTTTC. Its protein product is CASSKDTPGEVTGANVLTF.